Sequencing of this T cell receptor beta chain was carried out in a study of liver allograft versus peripheral blood T cells. Study-level information: In transplanted livers, T cell receptor repertoires were compared with those found in the recipients' peripheral blood. Study-level points and caveats: There were reportedly differences between T cell receptor repertoires inside liver allografts and those in peripheral blood.

This clonotype was recorded a few times. The antigen remains unidentified. The CDR3 totals 15 residues. Germline V gives CDR1 SGHDT, CDR2 YYEEEE. The ends were cut back, 4 bases at V and 0 bases at J, with 14 bases in the middle. Using its own MiXCR run on the reads, TCRdb lists one record per CDR3 protein. The sample holds about 10,000 distinct CDR3 sequences, about a fifth seen once. The receptor was derived from a human patient who had a liver transplant. Part of the T cells may come from the graft donor. The genes are TRBV5-6 and TRBJ2-7; D possibly corresponds to TRBD1 (6 bases). The CDR3 coding sequence is TGTGCCAGCAGCCGCAATCAGGGGATCTCCTACGAGCAGTACTTC. It codes for CASSRNQGISYEQYF.